This record covers a single T cell receptor beta chain. Its specificity is not known. These data are taken from a study of cytomegalovirus exposure and HLA in healthy donors. Study-level background: Sequencing of about 179 million T cells in an earlier analysis found about 120 million unique TCR beta sequences. As released early, the data held some 80 million unique TCRs from HLA-typed donors.

Trimming left V 5 bases short and J 2 bases short, with 6 bases between. The CDR3 has 12 amino acids. The germline V gene encodes CDR1 MDHEN and CDR2 SYDVKM. Points from the study as a whole: The listing of 150 to 200 TCR beta chains classed them as cytomegalovirus-associated. Of the V segments, some could not be distinguished, including TRBV6-2 and TRBV6-3, and were excluded.

Primers for the PCR totalled 60 Vbeta and 13 Jbeta. The assay was immunoSEQ multiplex PCR, and TCRdb's table has in-frame clones only and misses some. The sample has under 150,000 clones; approximately 83% are singletons. Sequencing input: PBMCs. This sequence originates from a girl aged 2 to 9 in good health and CMV-seronegative. The chain uses TRBV28 and TRBJ1-2, with unresolved D. The CDR3 sequence is CASSRRNYGYTF. CDR3 in DNA: TGTGCCAGCAGTCGCAGAAACTATGGCTACACCTTC.